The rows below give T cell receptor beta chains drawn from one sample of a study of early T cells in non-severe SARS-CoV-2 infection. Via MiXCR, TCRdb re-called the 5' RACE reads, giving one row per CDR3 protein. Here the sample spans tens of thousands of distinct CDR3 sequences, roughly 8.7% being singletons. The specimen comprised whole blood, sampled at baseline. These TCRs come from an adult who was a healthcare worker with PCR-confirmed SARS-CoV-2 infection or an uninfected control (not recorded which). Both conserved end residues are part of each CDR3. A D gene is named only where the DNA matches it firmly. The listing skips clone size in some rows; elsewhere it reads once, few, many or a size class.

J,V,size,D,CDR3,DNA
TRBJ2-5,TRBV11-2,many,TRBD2,CASSEPSPVAGRQETQYF,TGTGCCAGCAGCGAACCTTCCCCGGTAGCGGGGCGCCAAGAGACCCAGTACTTC
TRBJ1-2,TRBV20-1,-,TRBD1,CSAPRGQSYGYTF,TGCAGTGCTCCCAGGGGGCAGAGCTATGGCTACACCTTC
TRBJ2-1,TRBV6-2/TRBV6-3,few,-,CASSLVRSYNEQFF,TGTGCCAGCAGCCTAGTTAGGTCCTACAATGAGCAGTTCTTC
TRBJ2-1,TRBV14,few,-,CASSRTVSYNEQFF,TGTGCCAGCAGCCGGACGGTTTCCTACAATGAGCAGTTCTTC
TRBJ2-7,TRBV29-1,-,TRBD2,CSVARYIGRAEQYF,TGCAGCGTGGCCCGTTATATCGGGAGGGCCGAGCAGTACTTC
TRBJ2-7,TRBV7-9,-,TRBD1,CASSRQTGGEQYF,TGTGCCAGCAGCCGTCAGACAGGGGGCGAGCAGTACTTC
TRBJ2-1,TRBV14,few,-,CASSQAQYNEQFF,TGTGCCAGCAGCCAAGCCCAGTACAATGAGCAGTTCTTC
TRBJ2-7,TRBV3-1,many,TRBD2,CASTQGLAGDEQYF,TGTGCCAGCACCCAGGGACTAGCGGGGGACGAGCAGTACTTC
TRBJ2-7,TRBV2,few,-,CASETGLRENEQYF,TGTGCCAGCGAGACGGGACTCCGTGAGAACGAGCAGTACTTC
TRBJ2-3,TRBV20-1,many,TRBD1,CSAKPGQGYTDTQYF,TGCAGTGCCAAACCGGGACAGGGATACACAGATACGCAGTATTTT
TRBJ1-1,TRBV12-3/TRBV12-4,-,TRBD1,CASRGGQASF,TGTGCCAGCAGGGGGGGACAGGCATCCTTT
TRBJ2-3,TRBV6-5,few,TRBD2,CASSRLAGDITDTQYF,TGTGCCAGCAGCAGACTAGCGGGAGATATCACAGATACGCAGTATTTT
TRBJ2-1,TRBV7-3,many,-,CASSPPGTSSYNEQFF,TGTGCCAGCAGCCCTCCCGGGACGAGCTCCTACAATGAGCAGTTCTTC
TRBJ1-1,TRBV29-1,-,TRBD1,CSVLTGGPEAFF,TGCAGCGTTTTGACAGGGGGGCCTGAAGCTTTCTTT
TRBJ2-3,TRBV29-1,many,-,CSVLGQLGTDTQYF,TGCAGCGTTCTGGGACAACTAGGGACAGATACGCAGTATTTT
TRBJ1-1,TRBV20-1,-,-,CSARGGPNTEAFF,TGCAGTGCTAGAGGGGGCCCGAACACTGAAGCTTTCTTT
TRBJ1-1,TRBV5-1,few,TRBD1,CASSTGTAMNTEAFF,TGCGCCAGCAGCACTGGGACAGCGATGAACACTGAAGCTTTCTTT
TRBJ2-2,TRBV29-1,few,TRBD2,CSVASGSANTGELFF,TGCAGCGTTGCTAGCGGGAGCGCAAACACCGGGGAGCTGTTTTTT
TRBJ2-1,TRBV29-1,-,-,CSVEAGQNNEQFF,TGCAGCGTTGAAGCCGGACAGAACAATGAGCAGTTCTTC
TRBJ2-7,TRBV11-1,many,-,CASSFHREQYF,TGTGCCAGCAGCTTCCACAGGGAGCAGTACTTC
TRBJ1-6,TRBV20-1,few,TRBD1,CSAGQVNSPLHF,TGCAGTGCTGGACAGGTGAATTCACCCCTCCACTTT
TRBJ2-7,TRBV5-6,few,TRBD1,CASSLTGDAEQYF,TGTGCCAGCAGCTTAACAGGGGACGCCGAGCAGTACTTC
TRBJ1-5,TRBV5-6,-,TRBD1,CASSQGTGNQPQHF,TGTGCCAGCAGCCAAGGGACAGGAAATCAGCCCCAGCATTTT
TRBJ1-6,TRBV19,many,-,CASSIDGQGYNSPLHF,TGTGCCAGTAGTATAGATGGTCAGGGCTATAATTCACCCCTCCACTTT
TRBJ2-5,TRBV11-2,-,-,CASSATPTQYF,TGTGCCAGCAGCGCAACCCCCACCCAGTACTTC
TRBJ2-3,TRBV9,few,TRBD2,CASSVHPRGGADTQYF,TGTGCCAGCAGCGTACATCCCCGGGGGGGAGCAGATACGCAGTATTTT
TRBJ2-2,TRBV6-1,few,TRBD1,CASGTGVDGELFF,TGTGCCAGCGGGACAGGGGTGGACGGGGAGCTGTTTTTT
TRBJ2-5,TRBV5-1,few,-,CASSLRDGAQETQYF,TGCGCCAGCAGCTTGAGGGACGGAGCACAAGAGACCCAGTACTTC
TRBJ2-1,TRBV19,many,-,CASSIPYNEQFF,TGTGCCAGTAGTATCCCTTACAATGAGCAGTTCTTC
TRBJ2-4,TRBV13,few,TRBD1,CASSFWGQGGENIQYF,TGTGCCAGCAGTTTCTGGGGACAGGGCGGCGAAAACATTCAGTACTTC
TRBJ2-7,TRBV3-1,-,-,CASSPPGLDNYEQYF,TGTGCCAGCAGCCCTCCGGGACTGGACAACTACGAGCAGTACTTC
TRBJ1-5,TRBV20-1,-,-,CSARTTGQPQHF,TGCAGTGCTCGTACGACCGGGCAGCCCCAGCATTTT
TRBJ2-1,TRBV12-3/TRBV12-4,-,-,CASRTGVYNEQFF,TGTGCCAGCAGAACGGGAGTTTACAATGAGCAGTTCTTC
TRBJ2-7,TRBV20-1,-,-,CSAQRDNYEQYF,TGCAGTGCCCAGCGGGACAACTACGAGCAGTACTTC
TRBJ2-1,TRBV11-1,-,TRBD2,CASSLGFVIAGVTEQFF,TGTGCCAGCAGCTTAGGATTCGTGATAGCGGGAGTCACTGAGCAGTTCTTC
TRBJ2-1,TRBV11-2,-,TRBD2,CASGRGLGEQFF,TGTGCTTCGGGGCGGGGACTAGGTGAGCAGTTCTTC
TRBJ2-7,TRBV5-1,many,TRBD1,CASSLGTGLSYEQYF,TGCGCCAGCAGCTTGGGGACAGGACTCTCCTACGAGCAGTACTTC
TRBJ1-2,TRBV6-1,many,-,CASRVGTGQGGYGYTF,TGTGCCAGCAGGGTAGGAACAGGGCAAGGTGGCTATGGCTACACCTTC
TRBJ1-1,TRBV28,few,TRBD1,CASSLWNYRGLQRNTEAFF,TGTGCCAGCAGTTTATGGAACTACAGGGGTCTTCAGAGGAACACTGAAGCTTTCTTT
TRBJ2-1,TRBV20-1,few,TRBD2,CSASLAGGLHEQFF,TGCAGTGCTAGCCTAGCGGGAGGCCTCCATGAGCAGTTCTTC
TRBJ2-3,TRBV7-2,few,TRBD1,CASSLGDRLDTQYF,TGTGCCAGCAGCTTGGGGGACAGGTTAGATACGCAGTATTTT
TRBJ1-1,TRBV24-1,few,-,CATSDLSQTGAFF,TGTGCCACCAGTGATTTGTCTCAAACGGGAGCTTTCTTT
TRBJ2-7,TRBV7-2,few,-,CASSLSRSGYEQYF,TGTGCCAGCAGCTTATCCCGGAGTGGCTACGAGCAGTACTTC
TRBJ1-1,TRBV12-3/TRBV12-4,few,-,CASSLTRATSAFF,TGTGCCAGCAGTTTAACCAGGGCGACTTCAGCTTTCTTT